This T cell receptor beta chain was recorded in a study of blood T cell repertoires in COVID-19. Study-wide context: Samples came from the United States, Italy and Spain, spanning acute and convalescent COVID-19. The cDNA or gDNA used as material had been derived from T cells, B-cell-depleted T cells, or PBMCs.

In Seattle, patients joined the study during active infection and were tracked longitudinally. Original data processing: Researchers report that nucleated cell counts were estimated from reference gene primer amplification. Data came from immunoSEQ multiplex PCR; TCRdb stores just in-frame clones and leaves some out. That table gives V, J and clone size, and the DNA gave D and trimming. The sample shows approximately 200,000 clones, more than 75% of them seen only once. This clonotype was obtained from a person aged 65 to 79 with COVID-19, enrolled during active disease. Material for sequencing was peripheral blood.

CDR3 sequence: CASSGAGGREQYF. Here the CDR3 DNA reads TGTGCCAGCTCGGGAGCGGGGGGCCGCGAGCAGTACTTC. The V call is TRBV6-5, the J call TRBJ2-7; 9 bases are shared with TRBD2. V lost 8 bases, J lost 6 bases, and 8 bases stayed unmatched. This CDR3 contains 13 residues. Germline lookup yields CDR1 MNHEY and CDR2 SVGAGI.